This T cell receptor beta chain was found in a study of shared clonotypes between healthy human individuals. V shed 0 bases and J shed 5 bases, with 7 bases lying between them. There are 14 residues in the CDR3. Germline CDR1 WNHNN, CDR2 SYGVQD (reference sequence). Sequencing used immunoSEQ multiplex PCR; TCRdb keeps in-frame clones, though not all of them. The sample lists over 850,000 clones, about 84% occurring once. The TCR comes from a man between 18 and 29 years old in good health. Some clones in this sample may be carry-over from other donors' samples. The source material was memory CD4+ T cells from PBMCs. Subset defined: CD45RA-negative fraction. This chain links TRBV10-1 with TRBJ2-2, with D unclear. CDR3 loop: CASSESGRTGELFF. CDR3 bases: TGCGCCAGCAGTGAGTCAGGGCGAACCGGGGAGCTGTTTTTT.